Listed below are T cell receptor beta chains from one sample, sequenced in a study of Graves' ophthalmopathy and Graves' hyperthyroidism. MiXCR was run by TCRdb on the multiplex PCR reads, yielding one entry per CDR3 protein. This table holds 360,000 or so distinct CDR3 sequences, around 16% found once. The sample was peripheral blood. The source is a woman between 18 and 29 years old with Graves' ophthalmopathy. The CDR3 runs from the conserved cysteine through the conserved F or W. The D gene is left open where the match is weak. Size values are once, few and many counts, or a class for expanded clones, and some rows have none.

size: many; D: -; J: TRBJ2-5; V: TRBV28; CDR3: CASSRSSDQETQYF; DNA: TGTGCCAGCAGTAGGTCGTCAGATCAAGAGACCCAGTACTTC
size: -; D: -; J: TRBJ2-7; V: TRBV25-1; CDR3: CASSVSPLSGCEQYF; DNA: TGTGCCAGCAGTGTATCGCCACTCTCGGGTTGCGAGCAGTACTTC
size: many; D: -; J: TRBJ2-7; V: TRBV18; CDR3: CASSPVDYEQYF; DNA: TGTGCCAGCTCACCGGTGGATTACGAGCAGTACTTC
size: many; D: -; J: TRBJ2-5; V: TRBV7-2; CDR3: CASSLWQGRETQYF; DNA: TGTGCCAGCAGCTTATGGCAGGGTAGAGAGACCCAGTACTTC
size: many; D: -; J: TRBJ2-7; V: TRBV4-3; CDR3: CASSQDSSLSYEQYF; DNA: TGCGCCAGCAGCCAAGATTCGTCCCTCTCCTACGAGCAGTACTTC
size: many; D: -; J: TRBJ2-7; V: TRBV20-1; CDR3: CSASSVTRGPCEQYF; DNA: TGCAGTGCTAGTTCGGTCACCAGGGGCCCCTGCGAGCAGTACTTC
size: many; D: TRBD1; J: TRBJ1-5; V: TRBV2; CDR3: CASRQGYVSNQPQHF; DNA: TGTGCCAGCAGACAGGGGTATGTGAGCAATCAGCCCCAGCATTTT
size: many; D: -; J: TRBJ1-5; V: TRBV28; CDR3: CASITGRNRGQPQHF; DNA: TGTGCCAGCATCACTGGGCGAAACCGAGGTCAGCCCCAGCATTTT
size: many; D: -; J: TRBJ1-5; V: TRBV20-1; CDR3: CSARTGLSQPQHF; DNA: TGCAGTGCTAGAACCGGACTCAGTCAGCCCCAGCATTTT
size: -; D: -; J: TRBJ1-1; V: TRBV20-1; CDR3: CSARDPVRDTEAFF; DNA: TGCAGTGCTAGAGATCCTGTCCGGGATACTGAAGCTTTCTTT
size: many; D: -; J: TRBJ1-1; V: TRBV20-1; CDR3: CSAAGDSNTEAFF; DNA: TGCAGTGCTGCAGGGGACTCGAACACTGAAGCTTTCTTT
size: few; D: TRBD2; J: TRBJ2-7; V: TRBV6-2/TRBV6-3; CDR3: CASGASGRTFEQYF; DNA: TGTGCCAGCGGTGCTAGCGGGAGAACCTTCGAGCAGTACTTC
size: few; D: TRBD1; J: TRBJ2-7; V: TRBV6-1; CDR3: CAARDSWDYEQYF; DNA: TGTGCCGCCCGGGACAGTTGGGACTACGAGCAGTACTTC
size: many; D: TRBD1; J: TRBJ2-6; V: TRBV6-2/TRBV6-3; CDR3: CASSSDRISGANVLTF; DNA: TGTGCCAGCAGTTCGGACAGGATCTCTGGGGCCAACGTCCTGACTTTC
size: many; D: -; J: TRBJ1-5; V: TRBV28; CDR3: CASSSPTGGGLLGNQPQHF; DNA: TGTGCCAGCAGCTCCCCAACCGGGGGGGGGTTGTTGGGGAATCAGCCCCAGCATTTT
size: -; D: -; J: TRBJ1-5; V: TRBV6-2/TRBV6-3; CDR3: CASSYSNRNNQPQHF; DNA: TGTGCCAGCAGTTACTCGAACAGAAACAATCAGCCCCAGCATTTT
size: -; D: -; J: TRBJ1-2; V: TRBV28; CDR3: CDEDRSSEGYTF; DNA: TGTGACGAGGACCGATCGAGCGAGGGCTACACCTTC
size: many; D: TRBD1; J: TRBJ2-7; V: TRBV2; CDR3: CASQHPGQGNDEQYF; DNA: TGTGCCAGCCAGCACCCGGGACAGGGGAATGACGAGCAGTACTTC
size: many; D: -; J: TRBJ2-7; V: TRBV6-2/TRBV6-3; CDR3: CASSYATYRATYEQYF; DNA: TGTGCCAGCAGTTACGCGACCTACAGGGCCACCTACGAGCAGTACTTC
size: many; D: -; J: TRBJ2-1; V: TRBV9; CDR3: CASSVSSSPYEQFF; DNA: TGTGCCAGCAGCGTAAGCTCCAGCCCCTATGAGCAGTTCTTC
size: many; D: TRBD1; J: TRBJ1-2; V: TRBV7-9; CDR3: CASSLTGAGYTF; DNA: TGTGCCAGCAGCTTGACAGGGGCCGGCTACACCTTC
size: many; D: TRBD1; J: TRBJ1-1; V: TRBV29-1; CDR3: CSVFPGTVNTEAFF; DNA: TGCAGCGTTTTTCCCGGGACAGTGAACACTGAAGCTTTCTTT
size: many; D: -; J: TRBJ2-7; V: TRBV19; CDR3: CASSILGGYEQYF; DNA: TGTGCCAGTAGTATACTTGGAGGCTACGAGCAGTACTTC
size: many; D: TRBD1; J: TRBJ2-2; V: TRBV7-2; CDR3: CASSPAWTGGAGELFF; DNA: TGTGCCAGCAGCCCAGCGTGGACAGGGGGGGCCGGGGAGCTGTTTTTT
size: -; D: -; J: TRBJ1-5; V: TRBV20-1; CDR3: CSARGGAQGNQPQHF; DNA: TGCAGTGCTAGGGGGGGGGCTCAAGGCAATCAGCCCCAGCATTTT